This entry concerns a single TCR beta chain. The CDR3 spans 12 residues. CDR1 and CDR2 (germline): KGHSY, FQNENV. The V end lost 3 bases, the J end lost 2 bases, and 5 bases lay between the germline ends. These data belong to a study of cytomegalovirus exposure and HLA in healthy donors. Only in-frame clones appear in the TCRdb table, and some are missing; sequencing was by immunoSEQ multiplex PCR. The sample lists hundreds of thousands of clones; less than 90% were seen once. This sequence was found in a woman between 18 and 29 years old in good health and CMV-seronegative. The sequencing input was PBMCs. The rearrangement links TRBV16 to TRBJ2-7; D call uncertain. Here the CDR3 reads CASSQGTYEQYF. As DNA, the CDR3 is TGTGCCAGCAGCCAGGGGACCTACGAGCAGTACTTC.